Reported below is one T cell receptor (beta chain). V was clipped by 2 bases and J by 1 base, with 8 bases between them. Per germline, CDR1 SQVTM and CDR2 ANQGSEA. The CDR3 runs to 13 residues. The study assigned cohorts using participant-reported clinical history. These data come from a study of blood T cell repertoires in COVID-19. Study summary: Sample material is recorded as cDNA or gDNA derived from T cells, B-cell-depleted T cells, or PBMCs.

Generated by immunoSEQ multiplex PCR, the TCRdb table keeps only in-frame clones and is missing some. The sample gives roughly 150,000 clones, 85% of which show up once; roughly 6.2% is in the top ten. V and J are TRBV29-1 and TRBJ1-1; maybe TRBD1 (5 bases). The source is a woman in her thirties or forties who had recovered from COVID-19. Sequencing was performed on PBMCs or T cells enriched from blood (not recorded which). DNA for the CDR3: TGCAGCGTTGAACGGCAGGGGAACACTGAAGCTTTCTTT. Amino acids: CSVERQGNTEAFF.